One and the same sample provided the 26 T cell receptor beta chains below, sequenced in a study of blood T cell repertoires in COVID-19. Sequenced by immunoSEQ multiplex PCR; TCRdb stores in-frame clones only, minus some. Of approximately 220,000 clones in the sample, roughly 83% were seen once. Sequencing was carried out using PBMCs or T cells enriched from blood (not recorded which). These receptors originate from a woman aged 40 to 50 with acute COVID-19.

The chain uses TRBV10-2 and TRBJ2-4; 7 nucleotides agree with TRBD2. CDR3 length: 16 residues. V gave up 8 bases and J gave up 0 bases; unmatched junction bases: 10. From germline, CDR1 is WSHSY and CDR2 SAAADI. CDR3 in amino acids: CASGAGESLAKNIQYF. Written as DNA, the CDR3 is TGCGCCAGCGGGGCGGGAGAATCACTAGCCAAAAACATTCAGTACTTC.

The gene calls are TRBV19 and TRBJ2-2, with a possible D match to TRBD2 (6 bases). Trimming shortened V by 5 bases and J by 5 bases, and 15 bases separated the two germline ends. Germline-derived CDR1 and CDR2 are LNHDA and SQIVND (reference sequence). This CDR3 has 15 residues. CDR3 DNA sequence: TGTGCCAGTAGTCCGACTGGGACTCCTACCGGGGAGCTGTTTTTT. It is translated as CASSPTGTPTGELFF.

This chain connects TRBV27 to TRBJ2-5; weak D call: TRBD1 (6 bases). CDR3 length: 15 amino acids. Per the germline V gene, CDR1 is MNHEY and CDR2 is SMNVEV (reference sequence). V was cut by 6 bases and J by 2 bases, with 16 bases left in between. For the CDR3, the DNA is TGTGCCAGCAGGCCGGACAGACAGATTCAAGAGACCCAGTACTTC. Translated: CASRPDRQIQETQYF.

The rearrangement joins TRBV4-2 to TRBJ1-2, with a possible D match to TRBD1 (5 bases). This CDR3 is 16 amino acids long. CDR1 and CDR2 from the germline V gene are LGHNA and YNFKEQ. V was trimmed by 1 base and J by 4 bases, leaving 16 bases between them. The CDR3 spells CASSQGQGAGFYGYTF. CDR3 DNA: TGTGCCAGCAGCCAAGGGCAGGGTGCAGGGTTCTATGGCTACACCTTC.

This chain links TRBV20-1 with TRBJ2-2; possibly TRBD2 for D (6 bases). Germline V gene data show CDR1 as DFQATT and CDR2 as SNEGSKA (reference sequence). The CDR3 has 15 amino acids. V lost 3 bases, J lost 2 bases, and 13 bases lay in between. The CDR3 loop is CSASELGSNTGELFF. The DNA of the CDR3 is TGCAGTGCTAGTGAACTCGGGAGCAACACCGGGGAGCTGTTTTTT.

This sequence joins TRBV7-8 and TRBJ1-5; 9 bases align to TRBD1. Unmatched junction bases numbered 5, after V lost 5 bases and J lost 6 bases. Germline V gene lookup returns CDR1 SGHVS and CDR2 FQNEAQ. CDR3 size: 14 residues. In nucleotides, the CDR3 is TGTGCCAGCAGCAAATGGACAGGGGCTCAGCCCCAGCATTTT. It encodes CASSKWTGAQPQHF.

This clone has just a few counts. The rearrangement joins TRBV10-3 to TRBJ1-2; unclear D gene. V was shortened by 3 bases and J by 2 bases, with 16 bases between the two germline ends. The CDR3 consists of 16 residues. The germline V gene encodes CDR1 ENHRY and CDR2 SYGVKD. The CDR3 sequence: CAISDSARTENYGYTF. CDR3 bases: TGTGCCATCAGTGATTCCGCACGAACAGAGAACTATGGCTACACCTTC.

The V and J genes are TRBV7-3 and TRBJ1-4, with D possibly TRBD1 on 6 matching bases. V shed 0 bases and J shed 7 bases, with 12 bases lying between them. The CDR3 totals 15 residues. CDR1 SGHTA and CDR2 FQGTGA come from the germline V gene. The CDR3 DNA follows: TGTGCCAGCAGCTTAACTGGGCAGGGGACTGAAAAACTGTTTTTT. Its protein is CASSLTGQGTEKLFF.

The chain joins TRBV6-5 to TRBJ1-5; 10 bases are a match to TRBD1. The V and J ends lost 4 bases and 3 bases, in that order; junction bases with no gene match: 3. The CDR3 totals 15 residues. Looked up from germline, CDR1 is MNHEY and CDR2 is SVGAGI. CDR3 protein: CASSSGQGYNQPQHF. In nucleotides, the CDR3 is TGTGCCAGCAGTTCGGGACAGGGGTACAATCAGCCCCAGCATTTT.

The chain links TRBV5-1 to TRBJ2-5, with a weak D call TRBD2 (5 bases). CDR1 and CDR2 from the germline V gene are SGHRS and YFSETQ. Trimming took 0 bases from V and 1 from J, leaving 7 bases between them. The CDR3 spans 14 residues. The CDR3 region has the DNA TGCGCCAGCAGCTTGGGGACTTTCCAAGAGACCCAGTACTTC. Its translation is CASSLGTFQETQYF.

The rearrangement uses TRBV12-3 or TRBV12-4 and TRBJ2-2, with a possible D match to TRBD2 (5 bases). The CDR3 loop spans 13 amino acids. Trimming cost V 6 bases and J 6 bases, with 11 bases left between them. This CDR3 is CASSHGLSGELFF. The CDR3 coding sequence is TGTGCCAGCAGCCACGGACTTTCCGGGGAGCTGTTTTTT.

This chain connects TRBV5-8 to TRBJ1-1; D is perhaps TRBD1 (5 bases). The germline gives CDR1 SGHTS, CDR2 YDEGEE. V was pared by 3 bases and J by 1 base, with 7 bases between. The CDR3 spans 13 residues. As DNA, the CDR3 is TGTGCCAGCAGCTCGGACAAGAACACTGAAGCTTTCTTT. It translates to CASSSDKNTEAFF.

The chain is built from TRBV4-2 and TRBJ2-7; weak D call: TRBD2 (5 bases). Germline lookup yields CDR1 LGHNA and CDR2 YNFKEQ. This CDR3 region has 17 residues. Trimming removed 1 base at V and 0 bases at J, with 16 bases between. CDR3 sequence: CASSQGVRLATSYEQYF. DNA of the CDR3: TGTGCCAGCAGCCAAGGGGTAAGGCTAGCAACCTCCTACGAGCAGTACTTC.

The chain combines TRBV18 with TRBJ1-2, with 9 positions matching TRBD1. Germline V gene sequence: CDR1 KGHSH, CDR2 LQKENI. The CDR3 extends over 15 amino acids. Trimming took 5 bases from V and 8 from J; bases not matched to a gene: 12. CDR3 sequence (DNA): TGTGCCAGCTCATCGGGACAGGGCAATTCTCAGGGCTACACCTTC. It encodes CASSSGQGNSQGYTF. The entire variable domain, with the rest obtained from reference TRBV18 and TRBJ1-2, is as follows: NAGVMQNPRHLVRRRGQEARLRCSPMKGHSHVYWYRQLPEEGLKFMVYLQKENIIDESGMPKERFSAEFPKEGPSILRIQQVVRGDSAAYFCASSSGQGNSQGYTFGSGTRLTVV.

The chain combines TRBV18 with TRBJ2-1; 7 nucleotides align to TRBD1. Germline lookup yields CDR1 KGHSH and CDR2 LQKENI. The trim removed 2 bases at V and 7 bases at J, leaving 5 bases unmatched. The CDR3 runs to 14 residues. This CDR3 is CASSPRTGPNEQFF. The CDR3 nucleotides read TGTGCCAGCTCACCAAGGACAGGACCTAATGAGCAGTTCTTC. The full variable domain, completed using reference TRBV18 and TRBJ2-1, is NAGVMQNPRHLVRRRGQEARLRCSPMKGHSHVYWYRQLPEEGLKFMVYLQKENIIDESGMPKERFSAEFPKEGPSILRIQQVVRGDSAAYFCASSPRTGPNEQFFGPGTRLTVL.

V is TRBV4-2 and J is TRBJ2-1; D may be TRBD2 (6 bases). The CDR3 extends over 15 amino acids. V shed 0 bases and J shed 0 bases, with 6 bases lying between them. The germline gives CDR1 LGHNA, CDR2 YNFKEQ. Here the CDR3 DNA reads TGTGCCAGCAGCCAAGAGGGGGGCTCCTACAATGAGCAGTTCTTC. Encoded protein: CASSQEGGSYNEQFF.

The chain joins TRBV12-5 to TRBJ2-1; 13 nucleotides align to TRBD2. Germline CDR1 and CDR2: LGHNT and FRNRAP. The CDR3 is 19 amino acids. V was pared by 5 bases and J by 0 bases, with 10 bases of the junction left unmatched. The CDR3 DNA follows: TGTGCTAGTGGTATCTCGACTAGCGGGGGGCCCAACTCCTACAATGAGCAGTTCTTC. This sequence encodes CASGISTSGGPNSYNEQFF.

V and J are TRBV3-1 (or the pseudogene TRBV3-2) and TRBJ1-2; D is possibly TRBD1 (5 bases). The CDR3 totals 13 residues. Per the germline V gene, CDR1 is LGHDT and CDR2 is YNNKEL (reference sequence). V lost 4 bases and J lost 0, with 6 bases in between. The CDR3 reads CASSPTANYGYTF. Written as DNA, the CDR3 is TGTGCCAGCAGCCCGACAGCTAACTATGGCTACACCTTC.

The J gene is TRBJ2-7, the V gene TRBV18; 8 bases are a match to TRBD1. V lost 6 bases, J lost 1 base, and 8 bases stayed unmatched. The CDR3 length is 15 residues. Per germline, CDR1 KGHSH and CDR2 LQKENI. The CDR3 here is CASSPDRATSYEQYF. For the CDR3, the DNA is TGTGCCAGCTCCCCGGACAGGGCTACTTCCTACGAGCAGTACTTC.

The rearrangement links TRBV15 to TRBJ2-1; the D gene is possibly TRBD1 (5 bases). The germline gives CDR1 LNHNV, CDR2 YYDKDF (reference sequence). Between the trimmed V and J ends, which lost 3 bases and 2 bases, there was a span of 11 bases. The length of the CDR3 is 15 residues. The CDR3: CATSSTGQAYNEQFF. The CDR3 DNA reads TGTGCCACCAGCAGTACAGGCCAGGCCTACAATGAGCAGTTCTTC. The full variable domain, its missing parts supplied by reference TRBV15 and TRBJ2-1, is DAMVIQNPRYQVTQFGKPVTLSCSQTLNHNVMYWYQQKSSQAPKLLFHYYDKDFNNEADTPDNFQSRRPNTSFCFLDIRSPGLGDTAMYLCATSSTGQAYNEQFFGPGTRLTVL.

This chain links TRBV5-6 with TRBJ1-2; D is perhaps TRBD1 (6 bases). This CDR3 comprises 12 residues. CDR1 and CDR2 from the germline V gene are SGHDT and YYEEEE. V dropped 4 bases and J dropped 5 bases, with 9 bases sitting between them. The CDR3 is CASSTDRYGYTF. The CDR3 nucleotides are TGTGCCAGCAGCACAGACAGGTATGGCTACACCTTC.

This chain links TRBV10-2 with TRBJ2-6, with D maybe TRBD2 (5 bases). V lost 8 bases and J lost 2, with 13 bases in between. This CDR3 is 15 amino acids long. CDR1 WSHSY and CDR2 SAAADI come from the germline V gene. The CDR3 loop reads CASLSWGAGANVLTF. DNA for the CDR3: TGCGCCAGCCTATCTTGGGGAGCTGGGGCCAACGTCCTGACTTTC.

The chain recombines TRBV20-1 with TRBJ1-1; the D is unclear. Trimming left V 3 bases short and J 4 bases short, with 6 bases between. Germline CDR1 reads DFQATT; CDR2 reads SNEGSKA (reference sequence). CDR3 length: 11 residues. CDR3: CSAREFTEAFF. In nucleotides, the CDR3 is TGCAGTGCTAGGGAGTTCACTGAAGCTTTCTTT.

This rearrangement joins TRBV5-1 to TRBJ2-3; 8 bases align to TRBD2. The CDR3 is made up of 16 amino acids. Germline V gives CDR1 SGHRS, CDR2 YFSETQ. The V and J ends lost 4 bases and 0 bases, in that order; junction bases with no gene match: 7. CDR3 sequence reads: CASSKAGGTSTDTQYF. The CDR3 coding sequence is TGCGCCAGCAGCAAGGCGGGGGGAACTAGCACAGATACGCAGTATTTT.

The chain links TRBV4-1 to TRBJ2-3, with D unclear. Trimming took 3 bases from V and 4 from J, leaving 14 bases between them. This CDR3 is 15 amino acids long. Germline CDR1 MGHRA, CDR2 YSYEKL. For the CDR3, the DNA is TGCGCCAGCAGCCAGCAACGGGTTGTCGCAGATACGCAGTATTTT. Its translation is CASSQQRVVADTQYF.

This clone was seen many times. V is TRBV9 and J is TRBJ2-5, with a tentative D call TRBD2 (5 bases). CDR1 is SGDLS and CDR2 is YYNGEE in the germline V gene. The CDR3 runs to 15 residues. V shed 4 bases and J shed 0 bases, with 13 bases lying between them. The CDR3 sequence: CASSTQRSDQETQYF. The DNA of the CDR3 is TGTGCCAGCAGCACTCAGCGGAGTGACCAAGAGACCCAGTACTTC.